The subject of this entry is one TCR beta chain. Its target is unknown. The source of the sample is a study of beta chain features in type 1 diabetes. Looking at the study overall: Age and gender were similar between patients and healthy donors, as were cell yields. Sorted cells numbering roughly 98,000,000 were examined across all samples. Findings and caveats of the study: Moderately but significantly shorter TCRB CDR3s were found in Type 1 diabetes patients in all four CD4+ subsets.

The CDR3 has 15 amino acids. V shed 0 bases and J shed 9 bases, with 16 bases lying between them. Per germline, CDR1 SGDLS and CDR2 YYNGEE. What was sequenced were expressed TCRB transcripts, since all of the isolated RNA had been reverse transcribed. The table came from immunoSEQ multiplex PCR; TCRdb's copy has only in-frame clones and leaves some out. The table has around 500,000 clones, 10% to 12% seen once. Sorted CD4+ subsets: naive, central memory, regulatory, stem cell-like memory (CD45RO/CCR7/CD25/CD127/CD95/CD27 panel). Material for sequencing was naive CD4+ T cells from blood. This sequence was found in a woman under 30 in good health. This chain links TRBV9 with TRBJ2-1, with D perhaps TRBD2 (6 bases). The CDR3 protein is CASSVEGRRAAEQFF. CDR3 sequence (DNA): TGTGCCAGCAGCGTAGAGGGTAGGAGGGCAGCTGAGCAGTTCTTC. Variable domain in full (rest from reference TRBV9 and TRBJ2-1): DSGVTQTPKHLITATGQRVTLRCSPRSGDLSVYWYQQSLDQGLQFLIQYYNGEERAKGNILERFSAQQFPDLHSELNLSSLELGDSALYFCASSVEGRRAAEQFFGPGTRLTVL.